This T cell receptor beta chain was obtained from a study of beta chain features in type 1 diabetes. Study information: Patient and healthy donor groups were alike in age, gender and cell yields.

Reverse transcription of all isolated RNA meant that expressed TCRB transcripts were sequenced. TCRdb keeps only in-frame clones here, not all; method: immunoSEQ multiplex PCR. The data hold about 250,000 clones, with over 12% observed a single time. After removal of 5 bases from V and 0 bases from J, the junction contained 1 base not matched to a gene. CDR3 length equals 14 residues. Germline V gene data show CDR1 as MNHNS and CDR2 as SASEGT. The chain combines TRBV6-1 with TRBJ2-3; 8 bases match TRBD2. The source of this sequence is a woman between 40 and 50 years old in good health. Sequencing input: naive CD4+ T cells from blood. The CDR3 DNA is TGTGCCAGCAGTAGCGGGGGCAGCACAGATACGCAGTATTTT. Its translation is CASSSGGSTDTQYF.